This TCR beta chain was captured by sequencing in a study of T cell changes during pregnancy in multiple sclerosis. This CDR3 is built from 14 residues. V lost 4 bases to trimming and J lost 6 bases; unmatched junction nucleotides: 7. Per germline, CDR1 SGHNT and CDR2 YYREEE (reference sequence). The method was immunoSEQ multiplex PCR; TCRdb's version includes in-frame clones alone and lacks a portion of them. The repertoire consists of tens of thousands of clones, with about 90% occurring once and the leading ten covering 0.43%. This sequence was found in a female donor with multiple sclerosis, enrolled in a pregnancy study. V is TRBV5-4 and J is TRBJ1-2, with 9 bases fitting TRBD1. The specimen comprised CD4+ T cells from peripheral blood mononuclear cells, sampled before pregnancy. The CDR3 region has the DNA TGTGCCAGCAGCCTAACACAGGGGGCGGATGGCTACACCTTC. Protein product: CASSLTQGADGYTF.